These 14 T cell receptor beta chains came from one sample sequenced in a study of CD8+ T cells in alopecia areata. Following RNA extraction, reverse transcription yielded cDNA that acted as the sequencing template. Libraries were prepared by immunoSEQ multiplex PCR; TCRdb keeps only in-frame clonotypes and omits some of them. This sample has approximately 280,000 clones, each found more than once. Pooled cells of cutaneous lymph node origin were sorted on CD4, CD8alpha, NKG2D, NKG2ACE and other markers. The sample comprised CD4+ T cells sorted from a lymph node. These receptor sequences come from a C3H/HeJ mouse with alopecia areata. The strain is characterized by the MHC haplotype H2-k.

For this clone: Gene labels here are mouse ones. Sequencing ends 4 residues short of the CDR3 end; the germline J gene provides the rest. The genes are TRBV13-2 and TRBJ1-1; 11 bases align to TRBD1. The germline CDR1 and CDR2 sequences are NNHNN and SYGAGS (reference sequence). The CDR3 loop spans 14 amino acids. The CDR3 sequence: CASGDSGTGGEVFF. CDR3 DNA, as far as it was read: TGTGCCAGCGGTGATTCCGGGACAGGGGGA.

A few counts support this clone. Gene names and germline match the mouse. The read is 4 residues too short to cover the CDR3 end, so that end is filled in from the germline J gene. The same CDR3 can be traced to other DNA sequences in this sample. The chain combines TRBV13-3 with TRBJ2-7, with 7 positions matching TRBD1. Germline V lookup: CDR1 NNHDY, CDR2 SYVADS. The CDR3 contains 15 residues. V dropped 0 bases and J dropped 2; count of bases not matched to a gene: 5. The sequenced part of the CDR3 DNA is TGTGCCAGCAGTGATGCTCGGGACAGAACCTAT. As protein: CASSDARDRTY. The full CDR3 protein is CASSDARDRTYEQYF.

About this clone: Mouse gene names apply. The CDR3 end is not reached by the read, which stops 4 residues before it; the germline J gene fills it in. This rearrangement joins TRBV1 to TRBJ2-7; D gene uncertain. From germline, CDR1 is NSQYPW and CDR2 LRSPGD (reference sequence). V dropped 0 bases and J dropped 0 bases, with 9 bases sitting between them. The length of the CDR3 is 15 residues. CDR3 in amino acids: CTCSADSTVSYEQYF. CDR3 DNA (partial): TGCACCTGCAGTGCAGATTCCACAGTCTCCTAT.

Of note for this clone: Here the gene names and germline are mouse. Read sequence stops 4 residues before the CDR3 end, and the germline J gene provides the missing end. The V gene is TRBV4, the J gene TRBJ1-2; 8 positions match TRBD1. This CDR3 has 14 amino acids. Trimming cost V 5 bases and J 4 bases; bases outside gene matches: 6. CDR1 and CDR2 (germline): LGHDT, YNNKQL (reference sequence). The CDR3 sequence is CASSIRGQGSDYTF. The covered CDR3 bases are TGTGCCAGCAGCATCAGGGGGCAGGGCTCC.

This clone was found a few times. The listed genes are named as in mouse. The sequenced fragment ends 3 residues before the CDR3 boundary, so the rest is inferred from the germline J gene. This chain uses TRBV13-3 with TRBJ1-6; TRBD1 aligns across 10 bases. TRBJ1-6 is an open reading frame, and its role is uncertain. The CDR3 runs to 15 residues. J lost 7 bases, V lost 5 bases, and 6 bases had no gene match. The germline gives CDR1 NNHDY, CDR2 SYVADS. CDR3 in amino acids: CASSIDRGRNSPLYF. The part of the CDR3 DNA that was read is TGTGCCAGCAGCATCGACAGGGGGCGGAATTCGCCC.

This clone turned up a few times. Gene names denote mouse genes. Read sequence stops 4 residues before the CDR3 end, and the germline J gene provides the missing end. The V gene is TRBV19, the J gene TRBJ2-7; 8 nucleotides align to TRBD1. The J segment lost 0 bases and the V segment lost 4 bases, leaving 6 bases of the junction unmatched. The CDR3 spans 15 residues. The germline CDR1 and CDR2 sequences are FNHDT and SITEND (reference sequence). Partial CDR3 DNA: TGTGCCAGCAGTTCAACCGGGACAGGCTCCTAT. This translates into CASSSTGTGSY. The full CDR3 protein reads CASSSTGTGSYEQYF.

Concerning this clone itself: The listed genes are named as in mouse. With the read ending 4 residues before the CDR3 end, the germline J gene is used to fill in that end. Other DNA sequences in this sample translate to the same CDR3. This chain joins TRBV19 and TRBJ2-7; D call uncertain. The CDR3 totals 12 residues. From germline, CDR1 is FNHDT and CDR2 SITEND (reference sequence). CDR3 DNA, as far as it was read: TGTGCCAGCAGTATCGCCAGGTAT. Encoded protein: CASSIARY. The full CDR3 sequence reads CASSIARYEQYF. Drawing the rest from reference TRBV19 and TRBJ2-7, the complete variable domain is GGIITQTPKFLIGQEGQKLTLKCQQNFNHDTMYWYRQDSGKGLRLIYYSITENDLQKGDLSEGYDASREKKSSFSLTVTSAQKNEMAVFLCASSIARYEQYFGPGTRLTVL.

This clone was counted between two and nine times. Gene names and germline match the mouse. Sequencing ends 4 residues short of the CDR3 end; the germline J gene provides the rest. The chain recombines TRBV14 with TRBJ2-5; a possible D gene is TRBD1 (5 bases). Germline CDR1 SGHDT, CDR2 FRDEAV. This CDR3 is 13 amino acids long. This CDR3 is CASRSGSRDTQYF. CDR3 bases read: TGTGCCAGCAGGTCAGGGTCGAGAGAC.

This clone was seen at least ten times. These gene names are mouse names. The DNA ends 4 residues before the CDR3 does, and the rest of the CDR3 is filled in from the germline J gene. Other DNA sequences in the same sample also yield this CDR3. The V call is TRBV13-1, the J call TRBJ1-2; 8 nucleotides line up with TRBD1. CDR1 and CDR2 from the germline V gene are NSHNY and SYGAGN. The CDR3 has 14 amino acids. V was clipped by 5 bases and J by 0 bases; unmatched bases: 3. Partial CDR3 DNA: TGTGCCAGCAGGGGGGACAGGACAAACTCC. It yields the protein CASRGDRTNS. The CDR3 in full is CASRGDRTNSDYTF.

This clone was detected a few times. The gene names given are mouse names. The read ends 4 residues early relative to the CDR3; the germline J gene fills the gap. The chain uses TRBV13-1 and TRBJ2-1, with 12 positions matching TRBD2. This CDR3 contains 16 residues. J gave up 3 bases and V 1 base, and 2 bases lay outside the gene matches. Per the germline V gene, CDR1 is NSHNY and CDR2 is SYGAGN. The part of the CDR3 DNA that was read is TGTGCCAGCAGTGATAAGGGACTGGGGGGCTATGCT. Its translation: CASSDKGLGGYA. The CDR3 as a whole reads CASSDKGLGGYAEQFF.

Details on this clone: The listed genes are named as in mouse. The sequence runs out 4 residues before the end of the CDR3; the remainder is reconstructed from the germline J gene. The same CDR3 is also encoded by other DNA sequences in this sample. The rearrangement links TRBV14 to TRBJ2-5; D is ambiguous. V was cut by 2 bases and J by 0 bases, with 7 bases left in between. The CDR3 contains 14 residues. The germline V gene encodes CDR1 SGHDT and CDR2 FRDEAV. The CDR3 bases that were read are TGTGCCAGCAGTTTTTCCATTAACCAAGAC. Translated: CASSFSINQD. The CDR3 as a whole reads CASSFSINQDTQYF.

In regard to this clone: These gene names are mouse names. The read falls 4 residues short of the CDR3 end, and the missing part is taken from the germline J gene. The chain has TRBV1 and TRBJ2-5, with TRBD1 matching 9 bases. CDR1 and CDR2 (germline): NSQYPW, LRSPGD (reference sequence). The CDR3 consists of 14 residues. CDR3: CTCSDRGRGDTQYF. The part of the CDR3 DNA that was read is TGCACCTGCAGTGACAGGGGGCGGGGGGAC.

Points on this clone: Mouse gene names apply. The sequence runs out 4 residues before the end of the CDR3; the remainder is reconstructed from the germline J gene. The V gene is TRBV13-2, the J gene TRBJ1-1, with 9 bases fitting TRBD1. Germline CDR1 is NNHNN and CDR2 is SYGAGS (reference sequence). The ends lost 3 bases at V and 2 bases at J; junction bases unmatched: 5. CDR3 length: 15 residues. The sequenced CDR3 bases are TGTGCCAGCGGTGGTCCGGGACAGGGTAACACA. The encoded protein is CASGGPGQGNT. Given in full, the CDR3 is CASGGPGQGNTEVFF.

For this clone: Genes and germline are mouse. CDR3 DNA (partial): TGTGCCAGCAGTGAGACAGATGCAAACACCGGG. Protein sequence: CASSETDANTG. The whole CDR3 is CASSETDANTGQLYF. The rearrangement links TRBV13-1 to TRBJ2-2; a possible D gene is TRBD1 (5 bases). The read finishes 4 residues shy of the CDR3 end, and the germline J gene is used to complete it. Germline V gene lookup returns CDR1 NSHNY and CDR2 SYGAGN. The CDR3 has 15 amino acids. V was clipped by 2 bases and J by 0 bases, with 8 bases between them.